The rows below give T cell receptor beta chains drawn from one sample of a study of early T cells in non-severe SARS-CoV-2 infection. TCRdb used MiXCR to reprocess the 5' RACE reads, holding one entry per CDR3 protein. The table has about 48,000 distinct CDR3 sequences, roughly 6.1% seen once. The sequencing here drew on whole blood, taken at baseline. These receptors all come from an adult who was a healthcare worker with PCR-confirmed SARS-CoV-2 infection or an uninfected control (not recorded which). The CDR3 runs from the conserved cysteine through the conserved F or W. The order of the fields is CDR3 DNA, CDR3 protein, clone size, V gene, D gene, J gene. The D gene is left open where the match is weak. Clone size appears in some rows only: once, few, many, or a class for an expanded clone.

TGCGCCAGCAGTCAATCGGGGCAGGGCGTGGGCAATGAGCAGTTCTTC,CASSQSGQGVGNEQFF,-,TRBV23-1,-,TRBJ2-1
TGTGCCAGTAGTGCAGACGGCGCAGGACGGTTCGGGACTAGCGGGAGACAGCAGTTCTTC,CASSADGAGRFGTSGRQQFF,few,TRBV19,TRBD2,TRBJ2-1
TGTGCCAGCAGTACTAGCAGCGGGAGGGCCTTGGAGCAGTACTTC,CASSTSSGRALEQYF,few,TRBV12-3/TRBV12-4,TRBD2,TRBJ2-7
TGTGCCAGCAGTGATCCAGGACTAGCGGGAGGTAATGAGCAGTTCTTC,CASSDPGLAGGNEQFF,-,TRBV6-1,TRBD2,TRBJ2-1
TGTGCCAGCAGGAAACAGGGGTCTTACAATGAGCAGTTCTTC,CASRKQGSYNEQFF,-,TRBV2,TRBD1,TRBJ2-1
TGCAGTGCTGAAAAGACAGGGTTAAATTCACCCCTCCACTTT,CSAEKTGLNSPLHF,-,TRBV20-1,TRBD1,TRBJ1-6
TGTGCCAGCAGTTACTCGTCGGCAGGGCCCGGCTATGGCTACACCTTC,CASSYSSAGPGYGYTF,many,TRBV6-2/TRBV6-3,-,TRBJ1-2
TGCGCCAGCAGCTCGGTGGGTAGCGGATACAATGAGCAGTTCTTC,CASSSVGSGYNEQFF,many,TRBV5-1,-,TRBJ2-1
TGTGCCAGCAGCATTCTAGCGGGAGGCACAGATACGCAGTATTTT,CASSILAGGTDTQYF,-,TRBV28,TRBD2,TRBJ2-3
TGTGCCAGCAGTGACAACTTAAACACCGGGGAGCTGTTTTTT,CASSDNLNTGELFF,-,TRBV6-4,-,TRBJ2-2
TGTGCCAGCAGCTTGGGGAGTAGCGGGATAAGTGAGCAGTTCTTC,CASSLGSSGISEQFF,many,TRBV5-5,TRBD2,TRBJ2-1
TGCAGTGCTAGAAGCCCCTACAATGAGCAGTTCTTC,CSARSPYNEQFF,few,TRBV20-1,-,TRBJ2-1
TGTGCCAGCAGCGCTGTCTTGGCGGATACGCAGTATTTT,CASSAVLADTQYF,many,TRBV9,-,TRBJ2-3
TGTGCAAGTCGCTTAGCGATAGCGACAGATACGCAGTATTTT,CASRLAIATDTQYF,few,TRBV12-2,-,TRBJ2-3
TGTGCCACCAGTGGCCGGGGGACAAAGCTCCCCACAGATACGCAGTATTTT,CATSGRGTKLPTDTQYF,few,TRBV24-1,-,TRBJ2-3
TGTGCCACCAGCAGGGCGGAGGGCAGGGATTCACCCCTCCACTTT,CATSRAEGRDSPLHF,few,TRBV15,-,TRBJ1-6
TGTGCCAGCAGCGTAGCTGACGGACAGGGCGATGGCTACACCTTC,CASSVADGQGDGYTF,few,TRBV9,TRBD1,TRBJ1-2
TGCGCCAGCAGTTCCGGACTAGCGGGAGGGTACGACTCCTACGAGCAGTACTTC,CASSSGLAGGYDSYEQYF,few,TRBV5-1,TRBD2,TRBJ2-7
TGTGCCACCAGTCGGGGGGACAGCTATCAGCCCCAGCATTTT,CATSRGDSYQPQHF,many,TRBV15,TRBD1,TRBJ1-5
TGTGCCAGCAGCTCGGGACTAGCGGGAGGCATAACCTACGAGCAGTACTTC,CASSSGLAGGITYEQYF,many,TRBV5-6,TRBD2,TRBJ2-7